The text below deals with one TCR beta chain. Its antigen is unknown. This sample was taken from a study of T cell responses to AZD1222 COVID-19 vaccine. Overall study: Samples with a second dose at about 4 or about 12 weeks were pooled together. Study-level findings and limits: It was only after the peak T cell response that any repertoires were sampled. The study reported that nearly half of spike-specific TCRs target unmutated variant regions. White British donors predominated, females outnumbered males, and clonal diversity was possibly underestimated.

CDR1 is WSHSY and CDR2 is SAAADI in the germline V gene. V gave up 5 bases and J gave up 5 bases, with 18 bases separating them. The CDR3 totals 15 residues. Clones were sequenced by immunoSEQ multiplex PCR, and TCRdb holds only the in-frame ones, with some missing. The data hold almost 35,000 clones, with approximately 91% observed a single time. This sample comprised peripheral blood, obtained on day 0 of AZD1222 vaccination. The TCR originated in an adult in good health. This chain links TRBV10-2 with TRBJ2-5; D might be TRBD2 (5 bases). CDR3 DNA sequence: TGCGCCAGCAGTAATATCCTAGCTTCTGAGGAGACCCAGTACTTC. Its translation is CASSNILASEETQYF.